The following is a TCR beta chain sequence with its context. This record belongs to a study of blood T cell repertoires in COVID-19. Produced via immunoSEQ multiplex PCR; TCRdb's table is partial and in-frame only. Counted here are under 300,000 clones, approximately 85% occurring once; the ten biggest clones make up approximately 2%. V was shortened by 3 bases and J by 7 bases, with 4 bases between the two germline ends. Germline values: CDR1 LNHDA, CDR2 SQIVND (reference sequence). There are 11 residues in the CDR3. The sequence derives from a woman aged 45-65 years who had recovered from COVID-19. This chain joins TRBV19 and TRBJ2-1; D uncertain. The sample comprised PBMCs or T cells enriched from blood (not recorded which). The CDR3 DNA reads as TGTGCCAGTAGTATGAGGAATGAGCAGTTCTTC. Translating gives CASSMRNEQFF.